Listed below are T cell receptor beta chains from one sample, sequenced in a study of T cells in Graves' hyperthyroidism and ophthalmopathy. TCRdb re-called the multiplex PCR reads with MiXCR, one entry per CDR3 protein. The top ten hold approximately 50% of the sample, which has about half a million distinct CDR3 sequences, about 20% seen once. Sequencing was done on a sample of blood. The receptors were gathered from a man aged 35 to 55 with Graves' ophthalmopathy. Both conserved end residues are part of each CDR3. Each record gives: clone size, J gene, V gene, CDR3 protein. Clone size is stated in some rows and not others, as once, few, many or a class when expanded.

many | TRBJ2-7 | TRBV4-1 | CASSPSLGFTEQYF
few | TRBJ2-7 | TRBV15 | CATSRAPGTSLYEQYF
. | TRBJ1-1 | TRBV6-2/TRBV6-3 | CASREGGLNTEAFF
. | TRBJ2-2 | TRBV5-1 | CASIPLTGLNTGELFF
. | TRBJ1-2 | TRBV5-5 | CASSLDGGGSNYGYTF
many | TRBJ2-6 | TRBV18 | CASSPGGANVLTF
many | TRBJ2-1 | TRBV10-3 | CATGDGQLAGPEGEQFF
few | TRBJ1-2 | TRBV11-2 | CASRNDRTGRNNF
. | TRBJ1-2 | TRBV28 | CASYRGYNGYTF
few | TRBJ2-7 | TRBV6-5 | CASSYSAGGGSGREQYF
few | TRBJ1-5 | TRBV7-9 | CASSRNNQPQHF
. | TRBJ2-3 | TRBV29-1 | CSVGTPLTSGRDTQYF
few | TRBJ2-6 | TRBV30 | CTWSVGSVSGANVLTF
many | TRBJ2-3 | TRBV18 | CASSGLAGGSTDTQYF
. | TRBJ1-4 | TRBV15 | CATSRNLEKLFF
. | TRBJ2-1 | TRBV15 | CATSSGQPNNEQFF
. | TRBJ1-3 | TRBV28 | CARTGLATSGNTIYF
many | TRBJ2-7 | TRBV10-1 | CASKGQGVYEQYF
few | TRBJ2-7 | TRBV15 | CATHGTGSPYEQYF
few | TRBJ2-7 | TRBV20-1 | CSARPYFGGLIYEQYF
many | TRBJ1-1 | TRBV12-3/TRBV12-4 | CASSPPSGTPGAFF
many | TRBJ1-1 | TRBV12-3/TRBV12-4 | CASSRTDLAFF
few | TRBJ2-6 | TRBV11-2 | CASSAGLASVLTF
many | TRBJ1-2 | TRBV5-1 | CASSPGRGDGYTF
many | TRBJ2-1 | TRBV20-1 | CSSSRSTGYNEQFF
few | TRBJ1-4 | TRBV28 | CASSLVTGWTNEKLFF
. | TRBJ2-1 | TRBV20-1 | CSASLGLAEPEQFF
. | TRBJ2-7 | TRBV5-1 | CASSTGTHYEQYF
few | TRBJ2-2 | TRBV10-3 | CAIYGGASTGELFF
. | TRBJ1-4 | TRBV10-3 | CAISANGATNEKLFF
. | TRBJ1-1 | TRBV7-9 | CASSFYGWGTTEAFF
few | TRBJ2-5 | TRBV20-1 | CSVLSGGAETQYF
. | TRBJ2-3 | TRBV20-1 | CSALSKSPDTQYF